One sample yielded the 3 T cell receptor beta chains listed below, sequenced in a study of OX40 agonist ivuxolimab in advanced cancers. The assay was immunoSEQ multiplex PCR, and TCRdb's table has in-frame clones only and misses some. The sample includes around 140,000 clones, more than 85% of them seen just once. Material: CD4+ or CD8+ T cells sorted from blood, obtained in a trial of the OX40 agonist ivuxolimab. These receptors originate from an adult with an advanced solid tumor such as melanoma, head and neck, liver or kidney cancer.

The chain combines TRBV4-1 with TRBJ2-7; D gene uncertain. Trimming took off 2 bases at V and 3 bases at J, with 11 bases between the two ends. This CDR3 region has 14 residues. Germline V gene sequence: CDR1 MGHRA, CDR2 YSYEKL. For the CDR3, the DNA is TGCGCCAGCAGCCAAAGGGTCCGACTCTACGAGCAGTACTTC. Translated: CASSQRVRLYEQYF.

This chain links TRBV10-3 with TRBJ2-7; D perhaps matches TRBD2 (5 bases). The ends were cut back, 7 bases at V and 2 bases at J, with 15 bases in the middle. The CDR3 runs 14 residues. The germline gives CDR1 ENHRY, CDR2 SYGVKD. CDR3 protein: CAITPSAGAYEQYF. The DNA for the CDR3 is TGTGCCATCACCCCGTCGGCCGGGGCCTACGAGCAGTACTTC.

This sequence joins TRBV9 and TRBJ2-2, with a tentative D call TRBD1 (6 bases). The V end was cut by 0 bases, the J end by 1 base, with 10 bases between. Germline values: CDR1 SGDLS, CDR2 YYNGEE. This CDR3 region has 16 residues. CDR3 in amino acids: CASSVGGRMNTGELFF. CDR3 bases: TGTGCCAGCAGCGTAGGGGGGCGGATGAACACCGGGGAGCTGTTTTTT. The entire variable domain, with the rest obtained from reference TRBV9 and TRBJ2-2, is as follows: DSGVTQTPKHLITATGQRVTLRCSPRSGDLSVYWYQQSLDQGLQFLIQYYNGEERAKGNILERFSAQQFPDLHSELNLSSLELGDSALYFCASSVGGRMNTGELFFGEGSRLTVL.